This section outlines one T cell receptor beta chain sequence together with its context. This sample is part of a study of OX40 agonist ivuxolimab in advanced cancers. The CDR3 has 16 residues. Germline CDR1 KGHSH, CDR2 LQKENI. V dropped 2 bases and J dropped 0 bases, with 11 bases sitting between them. Only in-frame clones appear in the TCRdb table, and some are missing; sequencing was by immunoSEQ multiplex PCR. Found here are some 150,000 clones, roughly 91% of them singletons; the top ten hold more than 0.9%. The chain is built from TRBV18 and TRBJ1-5; TRBD1 is a possible D gene (6 bases). Sequenced here: CD4+ or CD8+ T cells sorted from blood, sampled in a trial of the OX40 agonist ivuxolimab. This receptor was taken from an adult with an advanced solid tumor such as melanoma, head and neck, liver or kidney cancer. The CDR3 bases are TGTGCCAGCTCACCAAGGACAGCCGATAGCAATCAGCCCCAGCATTTT. Its protein product is CASSPRTADSNQPQHF.